These 21 T cell receptor beta chains were all obtained from the same sample, sequenced in a study of OX40 agonist ivuxolimab in advanced cancers. The repertoire was sequenced with immunoSEQ multiplex PCR; TCRdb's copy has only in-frame clones and lacks some. The repertoire includes about 32,000 clones, around nine tenths of them detected once, and around 5% sits in the top ten. The sample here was CD4+ or CD8+ T cells sorted from blood, taken in a trial of the OX40 agonist ivuxolimab. These receptors were taken from an adult with an advanced solid tumor such as melanoma, head and neck, liver or kidney cancer.

Points on this clone: Its ends do not fully match the called genes, so a read error is possible. The chain links TRBV5-8 to TRBJ2-3; 8 positions agree with TRBD2. Germline CDR1 reads SGHTS; CDR2 reads YDEGEE. The CDR3 runs to 14 residues. CDR3: CASTLTSVPDTQYF. Written as DNA, the CDR3 is TGTGCCAGCACCTTGACTAGCGTCCCAGATACGCAGTATTTT.

As concerns this clone: Other DNA variants within this sample encode the same CDR3. The chain combines TRBV19 with TRBJ2-1; no clear D gene. The V end was cut by 3 bases, the J end by 4 bases, with 7 bases between. Germline values: CDR1 LNHDA, CDR2 SQIVND (reference sequence). CDR3 size: 13 residues. The CDR3 reads CASSIDGYNEQFF. CDR3 sequence (DNA): TGTGCCAGTAGTATTGATGGGTACAATGAGCAGTTCTTC.

The sample holds one count of this clone. The chain employs TRBV5-1 and TRBJ2-7; D is unresolved. Germline V gene sequence: CDR1 SGHRS, CDR2 YFSETQ. V was clipped by 4 bases and J by 4 bases, with 6 bases between them. The CDR3 loop spans 11 amino acids. The DNA for the CDR3 is TGCGCCAGCAGCGAGGAATACGAGCAGTACTTC. Translating gives CASSEEYEQYF.

The rearrangement joins TRBV7-6 to TRBJ2-3; 7 bases are a match to TRBD1. The CDR3 is made up of 14 amino acids. V dropped 3 bases and J dropped 1; count of bases not matched to a gene: 1. Germline assignment: CDR1 SGHVS and CDR2 FNYEAQ. The chain's CDR3 is CASSLQGGTDTQYF. CDR3 nucleotides: TGTGCCAGCAGCTTGCAGGGGGGCACAGATACGCAGTATTTT.

The chain carries TRBV5-8 and TRBJ1-3, with 7 bases identical to TRBD1. The J segment lost 0 bases and the V segment lost 5 bases, leaving 8 bases of the junction unmatched. Germline CDR1 reads SGHTS; CDR2 reads YDEGEE. This CDR3 comprises 16 residues. The CDR3 region is CASSRQGYFSGNTIYF. CDR3 bases: TGTGCCAGCAGTCGACAGGGTTATTTCTCTGGAAACACCATATATTTT.

V and J are TRBV9 and TRBJ1-2, with TRBD1 as a possible D gene (5 bases). V shed 0 bases and J shed 1 base, with 13 bases lying between them. Germline CDR1 and CDR2: SGDLS and YYNGEE. The CDR3 has 16 residues. CDR3 DNA: TGTGCCAGCAGCGTAGCTCGGGACGGCGATAACTATGGCTACACCTTC. Amino acids: CASSVARDGDNYGYTF.

The chain uses TRBV19 and TRBJ1-1, with 8 positions matching TRBD1. The J segment lost 4 bases and the V segment lost 5 bases, leaving 6 bases of the junction unmatched. The germline gives CDR1 LNHDA, CDR2 SQIVND (reference sequence). The CDR3 totals 14 residues. The CDR3 spells CASSATGGSTEAFF. CDR3 sequence (DNA): TGTGCCAGTAGTGCTACAGGGGGAAGCACTGAAGCTTTCTTT.

This rearrangement joins TRBV29-1 to TRBJ2-1; 13 bases agree with TRBD2. V was clipped by 4 bases and J by 10 bases; unmatched bases: 1. Germline V gene sequence: CDR1 SQVTM, CDR2 ANQGSEA. The CDR3 totals 12 residues. The CDR3 DNA is TGCAGCGTTGGACTAGCGGGAGGCGAGCAGTTCTTC. This sequence encodes CSVGLAGGEQFF.

This clone was observed once. The chain employs TRBV9 and TRBJ2-1; TRBD1 might be the D (6 bases). Germline CDR1 reads SGDLS; CDR2 reads YYNGEE. Deletions cut 3 bases from V and 4 bases from J, with 11 bases between. The CDR3 is made up of 14 amino acids. This CDR3 reads CASSGGTLYNEQFF. The DNA for the CDR3 is TGTGCCAGCAGCGGGGGGACACTTTACAATGAGCAGTTCTTC.

The chain links TRBV29-1 to TRBJ2-1; D is ambiguous. The CDR3 covers 14 residues. Germline CDR1 SQVTM, CDR2 ANQGSEA. V was pared by 1 base and J by 1 base, with 8 bases between. CDR3 bases: TGCAGCGTTGAAGGGCTGGGGTCCTACAATGAGCAGTTCTTC. Its translation: CSVEGLGSYNEQFF.

The chain couples TRBV19 to TRBJ2-2, with 14 bases aligning to TRBD2. The CDR3 runs to 16 residues. CDR1 and CDR2 (germline): LNHDA, SQIVND (reference sequence). The V and J ends lost 5 bases and 5 bases, in that order; junction bases with no gene match: 4. CDR3 sequence reads: CASSPRTSGGTGELFF. In nucleotides, the CDR3 is TGTGCCAGTAGTCCGAGGACTAGCGGGGGGACCGGGGAGCTGTTTTTT.

The chain uses TRBV19 and TRBJ1-1, with no clear D. Germline values: CDR1 LNHDA, CDR2 SQIVND (reference sequence). The CDR3 sequence is 14 residues long. Trimming removed 8 bases from V and 3 bases from J, with 16 bases in between. The DNA for the CDR3 is TGTGCCAGTGGCATGGTGCGGGGATACACTGAAGCTTTCTTT. Amino acids: CASGMVRGYTEAFF. The variable domain in full, with the rest retrieved from reference TRBV19 and TRBJ1-1, is DGGITQSPKYLFRKEGQNVTLSCEQNLNHDAMYWYRQDPGQGLRLIYYSQIVNDFQKGDIAEGYSVSREKKESFPLTVTSAQKNPTAFYLCASGMVRGYTEAFFGQGTRLTVV.

Regarding this clone: This sample also contains other DNA sequences that code for the same CDR3. This chain joins TRBV7-8 and TRBJ1-1, with unresolved D. Germline V CDR1 and CDR2: SGHVS, FQNEAQ. V lost 1 base and J 6 bases, leaving 9 bases between the germline ends. The CDR3 is 13 amino acids. The DNA for the CDR3 is TGTGCCAGCAGCTTAGACTGGGTCGCTGAAGCTTTCTTT. Encoded protein: CASSLDWVAEAFF.

The J gene is TRBJ1-1, the V gene TRBV28; D is unclear. CDR1 and CDR2 from the germline V gene are MDHEN and SYDVKM. Trimming took off 3 bases at V and 2 bases at J, with 7 bases between the two ends. CDR3 length equals 13 residues. CDR3 in amino acids: CASSFGRNTEAFF. For the CDR3, the DNA is TGTGCCAGCAGTTTCGGAAGAAACACTGAAGCTTTCTTT.

This sequence joins TRBV7-9 and TRBJ1-1; tentatively, D is TRBD1 (5 bases). The V and J ends lost 7 bases and 1 base respectively, with 19 bases between them. Germline V gene data show CDR1 as SEHNR and CDR2 as FQNEAQ (reference sequence). The CDR3 has 16 residues. The CDR3 DNA reads as TGTGCCAGCACCCCCCGACGGGTGGGGGGGAACACTGAAGCTTTCTTT. Amino acid sequence: CASTPRRVGGNTEAFF.

The V and J genes are TRBV27 and TRBJ1-5, with unresolved D. This CDR3 comprises 16 residues. Trimming took off 2 bases at V and 0 bases at J, with 11 bases between the two ends. Germline V gene sequence: CDR1 MNHEY, CDR2 SMNVEV (reference sequence). The CDR3 sequence: CASSLIGGDSNQPQHF. The CDR3 nucleotides are TGTGCCAGCAGTTTAATCGGCGGGGATAGCAATCAGCCCCAGCATTTT.

J is TRBJ2-6 and V is TRBV19; D gene unclear. With 6 bases removed from V and 0 bases from J, the gap between germline ends came to 9 bases. CDR1 is LNHDA and CDR2 is SQIVND in the germline V gene (reference sequence). The CDR3 loop spans 15 amino acids. For the CDR3, the DNA is TGTGCCAGTAGGGAACGGAGCTCTGGGGCCAACGTCCTGACTTTC. Protein product: CASRERSSGANVLTF.

The J gene is TRBJ2-7, the V gene TRBV28; 10 nucleotides align to TRBD1. Germline V gene data show CDR1 as MDHEN and CDR2 as SYDVKM. The CDR3 covers 16 residues. J lost 4 bases, V lost 5 bases, and 11 bases had no gene match. The CDR3 sequence: CASSPSDRGTLYEQYV. CDR3 in DNA: TGTGCCAGCAGTCCTTCGGACAGGGGGACCTTGTACGAGCAGTACGTC.

V and J are TRBV27 and TRBJ2-7, with D hard to call. V lost 0 bases and J 4 bases, leaving 16 bases between the germline ends. From germline, CDR1 is MNHEY and CDR2 SMNVEV (reference sequence). The CDR3 is 16 amino acids. CDR3: CASSLSAPPLSYEQYF. The CDR3 bases are TGTGCCAGCAGTTTATCGGCCCCACCATTATCTTACGAGCAGTACTTC.

This clone was seen once. CDR3 sequence reads: CASRLLGGNNKQYF. The DNA of the CDR3 is TGTGCCAGCAGGCTGCTAGGGGGGAACAACAAGCAGTACTTC. The chain is built from TRBV27 and TRBJ2-7; possibly TRBD1 or TRBD2 for D (6 bases each). Germline lookup yields CDR1 MNHEY and CDR2 SMNVEV (reference sequence). This CDR3 spans 14 amino acids. The germline V and J ends were trimmed by 6 bases and 8 bases, with 20 bases remaining between them.

The chain couples TRBV5-1 to TRBJ1-2, with 11 bases lining up with TRBD1. With 1 base clipped from V and 7 bases from J, the junction kept 15 bases outside the gene matches. CDR1 is SGHRS, CDR2 YFSETQ, per germline. The CDR3 length is 18 residues. This CDR3 reads CASSLSSGQGARISGYTF. The CDR3 DNA follows: TGCGCCAGCAGCTTGAGTTCCGGACAGGGGGCGCGAATATCTGGCTACACCTTC.